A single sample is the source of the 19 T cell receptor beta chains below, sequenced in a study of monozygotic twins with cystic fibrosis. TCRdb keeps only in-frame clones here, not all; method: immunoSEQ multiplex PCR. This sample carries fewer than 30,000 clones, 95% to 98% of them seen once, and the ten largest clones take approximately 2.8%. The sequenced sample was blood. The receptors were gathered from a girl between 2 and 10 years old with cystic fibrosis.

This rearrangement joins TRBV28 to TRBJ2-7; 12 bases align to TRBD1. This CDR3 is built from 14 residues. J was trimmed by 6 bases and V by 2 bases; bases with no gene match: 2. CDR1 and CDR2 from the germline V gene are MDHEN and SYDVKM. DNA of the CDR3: TGTGCCAGCAGTTTAGGGACAGGGGGCTTCGAGCAGTACTTC. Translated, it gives CASSLGTGGFEQYF.

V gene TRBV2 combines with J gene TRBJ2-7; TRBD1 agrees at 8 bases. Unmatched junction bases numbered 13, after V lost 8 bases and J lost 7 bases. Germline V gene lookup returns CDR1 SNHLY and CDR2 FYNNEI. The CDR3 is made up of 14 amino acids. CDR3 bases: TGTGCCAGCCGTAAACAGGGGGGAACTCTGGAGCAGTACTTC. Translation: CASRKQGGTLEQYF.

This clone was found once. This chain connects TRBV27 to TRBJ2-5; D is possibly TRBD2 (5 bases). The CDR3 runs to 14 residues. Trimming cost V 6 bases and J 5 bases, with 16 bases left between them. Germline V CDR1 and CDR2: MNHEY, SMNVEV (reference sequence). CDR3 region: CASSQDGERETQYF. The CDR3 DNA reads TGTGCCAGCAGCCAGGACGGGGAAAGGGAGACCCAGTACTTC.

This CDR3 reads CASSPDVSGNTIYF. The CDR3 DNA reads as TGCGCCAGCAGCCCAGACGTCTCTGGAAACACCATATATTTT. The rearrangement links TRBV5-1 to TRBJ1-3; no definite D call. Deletions cut 4 bases from V and 0 bases from J, with 8 bases between. The CDR3 extends over 14 amino acids. Germline V gene lookup returns CDR1 SGHRS and CDR2 YFSETQ. The full variable domain, in which reference TRBV5-1 and TRBJ1-3 provide the parts outside the CDR3, is KAGVTQTPRYLIKTRGQQVTLSCSPISGHRSVSWYQQTPGQGLQFLFEYFSETQRNKGNFPGRFSGRQFSNSRSEMNVSTLELGDSALYLCASSPDVSGNTIYFGEGSWLTVV.

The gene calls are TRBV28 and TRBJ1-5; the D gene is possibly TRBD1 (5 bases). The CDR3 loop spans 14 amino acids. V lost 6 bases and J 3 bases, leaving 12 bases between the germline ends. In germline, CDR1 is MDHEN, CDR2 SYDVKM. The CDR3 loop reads CASSQTVFNQPQHF. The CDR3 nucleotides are TGTGCCAGCAGCCAGACAGTGTTCAATCAGCCCCAGCATTTT.

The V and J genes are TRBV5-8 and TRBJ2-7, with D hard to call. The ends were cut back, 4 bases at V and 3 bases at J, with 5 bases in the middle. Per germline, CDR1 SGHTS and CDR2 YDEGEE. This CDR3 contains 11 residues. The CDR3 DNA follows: TGTGCCAGCAGCGTAATCTACGAGCAGTACTTC. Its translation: CASSVIYEQYF.

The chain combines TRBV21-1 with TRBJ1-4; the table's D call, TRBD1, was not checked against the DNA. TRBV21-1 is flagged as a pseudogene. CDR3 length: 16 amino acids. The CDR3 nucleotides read TGTGCCAGCAGCCTCCGGGACAGGGAGACTAATGAAAAACTGTTTTTT. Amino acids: CASSLRDRETNEKLFF.

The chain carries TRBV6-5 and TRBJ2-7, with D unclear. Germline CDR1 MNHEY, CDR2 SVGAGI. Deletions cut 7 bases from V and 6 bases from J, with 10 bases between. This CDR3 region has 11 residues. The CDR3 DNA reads TGTGCCAGCACCTTAGCCGGCGAGCAGTACTTC. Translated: CASTLAGEQYF.

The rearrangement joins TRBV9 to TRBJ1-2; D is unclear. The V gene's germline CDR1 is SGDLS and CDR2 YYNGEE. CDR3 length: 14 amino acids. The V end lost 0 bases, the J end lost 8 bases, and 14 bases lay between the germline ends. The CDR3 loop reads CASSVGEATRGYTF. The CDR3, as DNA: TGTGCCAGCAGCGTAGGGGAGGCTACCAGGGGCTACACCTTC.

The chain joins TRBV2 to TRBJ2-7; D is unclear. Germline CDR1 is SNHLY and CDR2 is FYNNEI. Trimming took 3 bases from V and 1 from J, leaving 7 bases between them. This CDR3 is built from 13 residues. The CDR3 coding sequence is TGTGCCAGCAGTGACACGCTATCCTACGAGCAGTACTTC. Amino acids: CASSDTLSYEQYF. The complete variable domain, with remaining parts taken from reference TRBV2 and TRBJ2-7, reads EPEVTQTPSHQVTQMGQEVILRCVPISNHLYFYWYRQILGQKVEFLVSFYNNEISEKSEIFDDQFSVERPDGSNFTLKIRSTKLEDSAMYFCASSDTLSYEQYFGPGTRLTVT.

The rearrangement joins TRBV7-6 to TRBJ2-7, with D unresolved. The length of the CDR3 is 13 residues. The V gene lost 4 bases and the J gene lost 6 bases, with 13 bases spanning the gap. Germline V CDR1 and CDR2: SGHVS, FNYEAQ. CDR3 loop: CASSSKELSEQYF. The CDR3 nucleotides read TGTGCCAGCAGCTCAAAAGAGCTAAGCGAGCAGTACTTC.

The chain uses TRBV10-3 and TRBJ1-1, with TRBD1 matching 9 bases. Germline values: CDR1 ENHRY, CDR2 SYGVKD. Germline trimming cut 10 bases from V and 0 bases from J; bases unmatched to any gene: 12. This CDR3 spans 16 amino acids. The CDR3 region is CATKNGQGSMNTEAFF. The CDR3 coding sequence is TGTGCCACCAAAAACGGACAGGGGTCAATGAACACTGAAGCTTTCTTT.

CDR3 sequence: CASSPPQRTGEAFF. The DNA of the CDR3 is TGTGCCAGCTCACCACCACAAAGGACAGGGGAAGCTTTCTTT. The chain combines TRBV18 with TRBJ1-1; 8 bases map to TRBD1. V was clipped by 0 bases and J by 8 bases; unmatched bases: 5. Germline-derived CDR1 and CDR2 are KGHSH and LQKENI. The CDR3 has 14 residues. Variable domain in full (rest from reference TRBV18 and TRBJ1-1): NAGVMQNPRHLVRRRGQEARLRCSPMKGHSHVYWYRQLPEEGLKFMVYLQKENIIDESGMPKERFSAEFPKEGPSILRIQQVVRGDSAAYFCASSPPQRTGEAFFGQGTRLTVV.

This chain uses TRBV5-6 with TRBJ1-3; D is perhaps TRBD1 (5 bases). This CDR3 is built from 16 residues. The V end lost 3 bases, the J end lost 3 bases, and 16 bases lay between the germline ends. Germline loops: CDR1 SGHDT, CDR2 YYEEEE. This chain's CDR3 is CASSSPQDLIGNTIYF. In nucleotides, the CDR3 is TGTGCCAGCAGCTCCCCACAGGACCTCATTGGAAACACCATATATTTT.

The CDR3 DNA is TGCAGCGTCCGGACTCAGAACACCGGGGAGCTGTTTTTT. The encoded protein is CSVRTQNTGELFF. This chain uses TRBV29-1 with TRBJ2-2; a weak D match, TRBD2 (5 bases). CDR3 size: 13 residues. Germline assignment: CDR1 SQVTM and CDR2 ANQGSEA. The germline V and J ends were trimmed by 6 bases and 1 base, with 9 bases remaining between them.

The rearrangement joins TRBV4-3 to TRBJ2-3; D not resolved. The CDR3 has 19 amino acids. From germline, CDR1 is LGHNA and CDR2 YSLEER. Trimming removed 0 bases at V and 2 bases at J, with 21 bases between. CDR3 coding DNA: TGCGCCAGCAGCCAAGATGGTAGCTTAAGCCCCACGTTCACAGATACGCAGTATTTT. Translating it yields CASSQDGSLSPTFTDTQYF.

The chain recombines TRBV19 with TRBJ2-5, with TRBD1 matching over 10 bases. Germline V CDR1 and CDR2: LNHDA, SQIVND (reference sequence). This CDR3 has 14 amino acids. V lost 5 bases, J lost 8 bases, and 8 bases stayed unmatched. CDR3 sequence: CASSGTGVPLTQYF. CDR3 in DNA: TGTGCCAGTAGTGGGACAGGGGTCCCTTTAACCCAGTACTTC.

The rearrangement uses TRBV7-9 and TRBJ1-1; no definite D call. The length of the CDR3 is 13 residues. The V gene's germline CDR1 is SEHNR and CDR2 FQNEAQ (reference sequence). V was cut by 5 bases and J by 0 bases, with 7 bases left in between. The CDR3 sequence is CASSKDMNTEAFF. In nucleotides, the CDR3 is TGTGCCAGCAGCAAGGATATGAACACTGAAGCTTTCTTT.

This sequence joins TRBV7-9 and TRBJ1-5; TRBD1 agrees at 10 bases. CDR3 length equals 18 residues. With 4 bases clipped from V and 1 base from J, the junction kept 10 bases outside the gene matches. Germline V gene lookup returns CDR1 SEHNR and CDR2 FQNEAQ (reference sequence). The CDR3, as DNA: TGTGCCAGCAGCTACCCAAATCCGGACAGGGGGAGCAATCAGCCCCAGCATTTT. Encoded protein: CASSYPNPDRGSNQPQHF.